This TCR beta chain emerged from a study of cytomegalovirus exposure and HLA in healthy donors. Findings of the study overall: The study designated about 160 TCR beta chains cytomegalovirus-associated.

With regard to this clone: Its antigen is not known.

Trimming took 11 bases from V and 5 from J; bases not matched to a gene: 6. Germline V gene sequence: CDR1 MNHNS, CDR2 SASEGT. The CDR3 runs to 13 residues. Using immunoSEQ multiplex PCR, the repertoire was profiled, and TCRdb retains in-frame clones only, with some absent. Found here are some 310,000 clones, approximately 86% of them singletons; the top ten hold roughly 0.88%. This rearrangement joins TRBV6-1 to TRBJ1-6; 7 nucleotides match TRBD1. Input material: PBMCs. This TCR was sampled from a man aged 30 to 39 in good health and CMV-seronegative. CDR3 sequence (DNA): TGTGCCGGGGGGACAGAAAATAATTCACCCCTCCACTTT. It encodes CAGGTENNSPLHF.